This T cell receptor (beta chain) was sequenced during a study of T-cell reconstitution after alpha-beta-depleted transplantation in children. Study-level points and caveats: T-cell counts and diversity were attributed mostly to newly produced T cells one year after transplant. The origin of alpha-beta T cells about two months after transplant was reportedly several hundred expanded graft clones.

Looked up from germline, CDR1 is MDHEN and CDR2 is SYDVKM. Trimming shortened V by 1 base and J by 0 bases, and 9 bases separated the two germline ends. The CDR3 spans 16 residues. There are many counts of this clonotype. Antigen specificity is unknown. A library of TCRbeta sequences, prepared with unique molecular identifiers, was generated. TCRdb ran MiXCR on the PCR reads and lists one entry per CDR3 protein. The profile covers roughly 670,000 distinct CDR3 sequences, with around 13% appearing a single time and around 0.8% taken by the ten largest. V and J are TRBV28 and TRBJ2-2, with D tentatively TRBD1 (5 bases). The source was PBMCs, collected before TCRalphabeta/CD19-depleted stem cell transplant. This TCR derives from a girl aged 2 to 10 with congenital amegakaryocytic thrombocytopenia, due to receive a stem cell transplant. The DNA for the CDR3 is TGTGCCAGCAGTTTATTTTCAGGGACGAACACCGGGGAGCTGTTTTTT. Its protein product is CASSLFSGTNTGELFF.